The next 19 T cell receptor beta chains were all read from a single sample in a study of blood T cell repertoires in COVID-19. Sequenced by immunoSEQ multiplex PCR; TCRdb stores in-frame clones only, minus some. This sample has under 300,000 clones, with 70% to 90% found just once. The material sequenced was PBMCs or T cells enriched from blood (not recorded which). The receptors originated from a man aged 18 to 35 who had recovered from COVID-19.

The chain recombines TRBV2 with TRBJ1-2; D is perhaps TRBD1 (6 bases). Germline V CDR1 and CDR2: SNHLY, FYNNEI. CDR3 length equals 13 residues. The germline V and J ends were trimmed by 4 bases and 7 bases, with 13 bases remaining between them. In nucleotides, the CDR3 is TGTGCCAGCAGTGTGCGCGGGGGGCCTGGCTACACCTTC. Residues: CASSVRGGPGYTF.

The V and J genes are TRBV30 and TRBJ1-1; 9 nucleotides align to TRBD1. The V segment lost 5 bases and the J segment 12 bases; nucleotides outside the gene matches: 7. Germline CDR1 is GTSNPN and CDR2 is SVGIG (reference sequence). The length of the CDR3 is 11 residues. CDR3 DNA: TGTGCCTGGCACGGGACAGGGATAACTTTCTTT. Translated: CAWHGTGITFF.

V is TRBV30 and J is TRBJ1-4; a possible D gene is TRBD1 (6 bases). V lost 1 base and J lost 8, with 11 bases in between. Germline assignment: CDR1 GTSNPN and CDR2 SVGIG (reference sequence). The CDR3 spans 13 residues. The CDR3 region is CAWSEGVDEKLFF. The DNA of the CDR3 is TGTGCCTGGAGTGAGGGGGTCGACGAAAAACTGTTTTTT.

Here the CDR3 reads CASSSKPGLAGPEQFF. The CDR3 DNA reads TGTGCCAGCAGCTCGAAGCCGGGACTAGCGGGGCCGGAGCAGTTCTTC. The chain recombines TRBV5-5 with TRBJ2-1; 13 bases are shared with TRBD2. V lost 3 bases to trimming and J lost 10 bases; unmatched junction nucleotides: 10. The CDR3 loop spans 16 amino acids. Germline V gene sequence: CDR1 SGHKS, CDR2 YYEKEE (reference sequence).

This chain links TRBV7-6 with TRBJ1-2, with D possibly TRBD1 on 5 matching bases. Trimming left V 2 bases short and J 4 bases short, with 8 bases between. This CDR3 has 13 amino acids. In germline, CDR1 is SGHVS, CDR2 FNYEAQ. Here the CDR3 reads CASSLQGTYGYTF. Here the CDR3 DNA reads TGTGCCAGCAGCTTACAGGGAACCTATGGCTACACCTTC.

This clone turned up a few times. The chain links TRBV19 to TRBJ1-1; D unresolved. V shed 5 bases and J shed 3 bases, with 10 bases lying between them. Germline values: CDR1 LNHDA, CDR2 SQIVND (reference sequence). The CDR3 spans 13 residues. As DNA, the CDR3 is TGTGCCAGTAGTCTACGACTGGACACTGAAGCTTTCTTT. Its translation is CASSLRLDTEAFF. The full variable domain, in which reference TRBV19 and TRBJ1-1 provide the parts outside the CDR3, is DGGITQSPKYLFRKEGQNVTLSCEQNLNHDAMYWYRQDPGQGLRLIYYSQIVNDFQKGDIAEGYSVSREKKESFPLTVTSAQKNPTAFYLCASSLRLDTEAFFGQGTRLTVV.

The rearrangement uses TRBV28 and TRBJ1-2; no clear D. V was trimmed by 8 bases and J by 2 bases, leaving 9 bases between them. The CDR3 totals 12 residues. Germline assignment: CDR1 MDHEN and CDR2 SYDVKM. Written as DNA, the CDR3 is TGTGCCAGCCAGGTGGTAAACTATGGCTACACCTTC. Translation gives CASQVVNYGYTF.

This rearrangement joins TRBV28 to TRBJ1-2; 7 nucleotides line up with TRBD1. V was clipped by 2 bases and J by 4 bases; unmatched bases: 1. This CDR3 is built from 13 residues. Germline V gene data show CDR1 as MDHEN and CDR2 as SYDVKM. This CDR3 is CASSLGTVYGYTF. CDR3 DNA sequence: TGTGCCAGCAGTTTAGGGACAGTCTATGGCTACACCTTC.

The DNA of the CDR3 is TGTGCCAGCAGCTTAATAACTAGCGGGGAATACTACAATGAGCAGTTCTTC. Translating it yields CASSLITSGEYYNEQFF. V gene TRBV11-2 combines with J gene TRBJ2-1; TRBD2 agrees at 10 bases. V dropped 2 bases and J dropped 3; count of bases not matched to a gene: 7. Per the germline V gene, CDR1 is SGHAT and CDR2 is FQNNGV. The CDR3 totals 17 residues.

The chain has TRBV7-8 and TRBJ2-6; 13 bases are a match to TRBD2. Trimming at V came to 7 bases and at J to 1 base, leaving 13 bases not matched to a gene. CDR1 and CDR2 (germline): SGHVS, FQNEAQ. The CDR3 spans 20 residues. This chain's CDR3 is CASTYTGLAGADSGANVLTF. CDR3 DNA sequence: TGTGCCAGCACCTACACCGGACTAGCGGGAGCCGATTCTGGGGCCAACGTCCTGACTTTC.

The chain couples TRBV25-1 to TRBJ1-2, with 7 bases aligning to TRBD1. V gave up 4 bases and J gave up 3 bases; unmatched junction bases: 2. The V gene's germline CDR1 is MGHDK and CDR2 SYGVNS. There are 13 residues in the CDR3. In DNA, the CDR3 is TGTGCCAGCAGTGCTACAGGGGACTATGGCTACACCTTC. Protein product: CASSATGDYGYTF.

This chain connects TRBV19 to TRBJ1-5; the D is unclear. CDR1 is LNHDA and CDR2 is SQIVND in the germline V gene (reference sequence). CDR3 size: 13 residues. V lost 4 bases and J lost 1, with 5 bases in between. In DNA, the CDR3 is TGTGCCAGTAGTAGGCCGAGCAATCAGCCCCAGCATTTT. Its translation: CASSRPSNQPQHF.

V gene TRBV2 combines with J gene TRBJ1-4; 12 positions match TRBD1. V was pared by 7 bases and J by 5 bases, with 8 bases of the junction left unmatched. Germline CDR1 and CDR2: SNHLY and FYNNEI. This CDR3 contains 16 residues. The CDR3 reads CASTGTGGPPNEKLFF. CDR3 coding DNA: TGTGCCAGCACGGGGACAGGGGGCCCCCCCAATGAAAAACTGTTTTTT.

CDR3 in DNA: TGCGCCAGCAGCCAAGGACTGGTTGAAAAACTGTTTTTT. It encodes CASSQGLVEKLFF. This rearrangement joins TRBV4-1 to TRBJ1-4; unclear D gene. The CDR3 sequence is 13 residues long. In germline, CDR1 is MGHRA, CDR2 YSYEKL. Trimming stripped 1 base from V and 7 bases from J, with 7 bases between.

The chain has TRBV12-3 or TRBV12-4 and TRBJ1-1, with TRBD1 matching over 11 bases. V lost 5 bases and J lost 10; bases outside the gene matches: 6. The CDR3 covers 13 residues. The CDR3 DNA is TGTGCCAGCAGTACGGGACAGGGGGTGTCAGCTTTCTTT. Encoded protein: CASSTGQGVSAFF.

The V gene is TRBV25-1, the J gene TRBJ2-2; tentatively, D is TRBD2 (5 bases). The CDR3 is 14 amino acids. Germline V gives CDR1 MGHDK, CDR2 SYGVNS. V lost 6 bases and J 9 bases, leaving 17 bases between the germline ends. The CDR3 reads CASSRGPSARELFF. The CDR3 nucleotides are TGTGCCAGCAGCCGAGGGCCGTCCGCCCGGGAGCTGTTTTTT.

The rearrangement links TRBV27 to TRBJ1-2; 9 bases line up with TRBD1. Germline trimming cut 4 bases from V and 2 bases from J; bases unmatched to any gene: 5. Per the germline V gene, CDR1 is MNHEY and CDR2 is SMNVEV (reference sequence). This CDR3 is built from 15 residues. In nucleotides, the CDR3 is TGTGCCAGCAGTTCCGGACAGGGGCGAAACTATGGCTACACCTTC. It codes for CASSSGQGRNYGYTF.

DNA of the CDR3: TGTGCCAGCAGCGAGGGTATCCGGGAGCTGTTTTTT. This gives the protein CASSEGIRELFF. The rearrangement uses TRBV7-9 and TRBJ2-2; the D gene is possibly TRBD2 (5 bases). The germline CDR1 and CDR2 sequences are SEHNR and FQNEAQ (reference sequence). Trimming stripped 5 bases from V and 9 bases from J, with 10 bases between. The CDR3 covers 12 residues.

The V and J genes are TRBV4-1 and TRBJ2-7; TRBD2 agrees at 14 bases. This CDR3 comprises 16 residues. CDR1 is MGHRA, CDR2 YSYEKL, per germline. V shed 4 bases, J shed 3 bases, and the junction held 5 bases outside the gene matches. The CDR3 nucleotides read TGCGCCAGCAGCCTCCGGACTAGCGGGGGGATCTACGAGCAGTACTTC. Protein: CASSLRTSGGIYEQYF.